The clone carrying this TCR beta chain was counted at least ten times. The sample originates from a study of early T cells in non-severe SARS-CoV-2 infection. Background on the study: Sequencing of bulk RNA from unsorted whole blood was done, without chain pairing.

In the library, individual cDNA molecules carried attached unique molecular identifiers. TCRdb processed the 5' RACE reads anew with MiXCR; each CDR3 protein has one entry. The sample carries roughly 52,000 distinct CDR3 sequences, around 6.6% recorded once. V lost 5 bases and J 8 bases, leaving 16 bases between the germline ends. The germline CDR1 and CDR2 sequences are MNHNY and SVGAGI (reference sequence). There are 14 residues in the CDR3. The receptor's source is an adult who was a healthcare worker with PCR-confirmed SARS-CoV-2 infection or an uninfected control (not recorded which). This specimen consisted of whole blood, obtained at baseline. V and J are TRBV6-6 and TRBJ2-1, with unresolved D. The chain's CDR3 is CASSQTLPLDEQFF. CDR3 DNA sequence: TGTGCCAGCAGTCAGACTCTTCCCCTAGATGAGCAGTTCTTC.